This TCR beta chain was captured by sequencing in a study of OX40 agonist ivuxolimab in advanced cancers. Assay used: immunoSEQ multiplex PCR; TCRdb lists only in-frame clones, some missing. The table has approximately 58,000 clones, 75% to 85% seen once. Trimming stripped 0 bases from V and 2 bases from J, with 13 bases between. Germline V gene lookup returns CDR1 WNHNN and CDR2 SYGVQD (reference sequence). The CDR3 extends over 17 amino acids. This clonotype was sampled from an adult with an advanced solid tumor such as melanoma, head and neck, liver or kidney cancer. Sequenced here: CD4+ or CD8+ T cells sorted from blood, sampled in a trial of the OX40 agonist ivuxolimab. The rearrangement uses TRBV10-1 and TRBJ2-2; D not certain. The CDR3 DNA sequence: TGCGCCAGCAGTGAGTCGAGTCCTCAAGGAAACACCGGGGAGCTGTTTTTT. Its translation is CASSESSPQGNTGELFF.